Below are 28 T cell receptor beta chains sequenced from a single sample in a study of blood T cells in healthy people across ages. A second PCR of roughly 7 to 11 cycles used a sample-barcoded 5' primer and a J-beta primer mix. Using its own MiXCR run on the 5' RACE reads, TCRdb lists one record per CDR3 protein. The data contain some 640,000 distinct CDR3 sequences, under 30% of them seen just once; the ten biggest clones take up less than 20%. Input material: blood. The receptors stem from a woman over 75 in good health.

The sample holds a few counts of this clonotype. A much larger clone differs by one base, so this may be a read error. The chain is built from TRBV7-2 and TRBJ2-7; TRBD1 matches 10 bases. Germline assignment: CDR1 SGHTA and CDR2 FQGNSA. This CDR3 contains 15 residues. The V gene end was trimmed by 2 bases and the J gene end by 3 bases; junction bases not matched to a gene: 4. For the CDR3, the DNA is TGTGCCAGCAGCTTAAGGGACAGGGGAGGCTACGAGCAGTACTTC. Protein product: CASSLRDRGGYEQYF. Full variable domain (outside the CDR3, taken from reference TRBV7-2 and TRBJ2-7): GAGVSQSPSNKVTEKGKDVELRCDPISGHTALYWYRQSLGQGLEFLIYFQGNSAPDKSGLPSDRFSAERTGGSVSTLTIQRTQQEDSAVYLCASSLRDRGGYEQYFGPGTRLTVT.

About this clonotype itself: It may be a read error: a sequence one base away is much more abundant. The chain couples TRBV20-1 to TRBJ2-5; D may be TRBD1 (6 bases). This CDR3 spans 14 amino acids. The germline gives CDR1 DFQATT, CDR2 SNEGSKA (reference sequence). The CDR3 is CGATQGELQETQYF. The CDR3, as DNA: TGCGGTGCTACACAGGGAGAACTTCAAGAGACCCAGTACTTC.

V and J are TRBV7-9 and TRBJ1-6; maybe TRBD1 (6 bases). Trimming stripped 4 bases from V and 16 bases from J, with 26 bases between. Germline values: CDR1 SEHNR, CDR2 FQNEAQ (reference sequence). The CDR3 is 16 residues long. The CDR3 sequence is CASSYILGARDPGLHF. The CDR3 coding sequence is TGTGCCAGCAGCTACATACTGGGGGCCCGGGATCCGGGTCTCCACTTT.

This clonotype was seen many times. The chain joins TRBV6-2 or TRBV6-3 to TRBJ2-1; 12 bases are shared with TRBD2. Germline CDR1 is MNHEY and CDR2 is SVGEGT. CDR3 size: 20 residues. V shed 2 bases, J shed 0 bases, and the junction held 11 bases outside the gene matches. CDR3 in DNA: TGTGCCAGCAGTTACAACCCACTAGCGGGGGGCACCAACTCCTACAATGAGCAGTTCTTC. Its protein is CASSYNPLAGGTNSYNEQFF.

The J gene is TRBJ2-6, the V gene TRBV19, with TRBD2 identical over 7 bases. The germline V gene encodes CDR1 LNHDA and CDR2 SQIVND (reference sequence). V dropped 3 bases and J dropped 0; count of bases not matched to a gene: 2. CDR3 length: 16 amino acids. CDR3 region: CASSIWGGSGANVLTF. Here the CDR3 DNA reads TGTGCCAGTAGTATTTGGGGGGGCTCTGGGGCCAACGTCCTGACTTTC.

This chain uses TRBV29-1 with TRBJ1-3; possible D gene TRBD1, 5 bases. Germline loops: CDR1 SQVTM, CDR2 ANQGSEA. The ends were cut back, 4 bases at V and 0 bases at J, with 10 bases in the middle. CDR3 length equals 14 residues. The chain's CDR3 is CSVAPTASGNTIYF. CDR3 sequence (DNA): TGCAGCGTTGCCCCGACAGCCTCTGGAAACACCATATATTTT.

The CDR3 bases are TGTGCCAGCTCACCACCAGAGGTTCGATCACCCCTCCACTTT. Protein sequence: CASSPPEVRSPLHF. The V call is TRBV18, the J call TRBJ1-6; D is unclear. CDR1 and CDR2 (germline): KGHSH, LQKENI. V lost 0 bases, J lost 10 bases, and 10 bases lay in between. The CDR3 loop spans 14 amino acids.

This clonotype has only a few counts. The chain employs TRBV6-1 and TRBJ1-5; 11 bases align to TRBD1. Germline-derived CDR1 and CDR2 are MNHNS and SASEGT. The junction had 14 bases not matched to a gene; V was cut back by 10 bases and J by 6 bases. The CDR3 length is 16 residues. CDR3 residues: CATFNPGQGDGQPQHF. CDR3 coding DNA: TGTGCCACCTTCAATCCGGGACAGGGGGACGGTCAGCCCCAGCATTTT.

This clonotype has a count of ten or more. This chain uses TRBV12-3 or TRBV12-4 with TRBJ2-4; unclear D gene. The CDR3 has 17 residues. V was pared by 2 bases and J by 0 bases, with 14 bases between. CDR3 in amino acids: CASSLTTQVLAKNIQYF. The CDR3 region has the DNA TGTGCCAGCAGTTTAACCACGCAGGTTCTAGCCAAAAACATTCAGTACTTC.

This clonotype was recorded at least ten times. The genes are TRBV6-2 or TRBV6-3 and TRBJ2-5; D remains ambiguous. Germline V gene sequence: CDR1 MNHEY, CDR2 SVGEGT. The V and J ends lost 6 bases and 2 bases respectively, with 10 bases between them. This CDR3 is built from 13 residues. The CDR3 region is CASRSTAQETQYF. The CDR3 region has the DNA TGTGCCAGCAGATCGACGGCGCAAGAGACCCAGTACTTC.

For this clonotype: This could be a read error, since a much larger clone is one nucleotide away. This chain connects TRBV7-9 to TRBJ1-4; D remains unclear. Germline lookup yields CDR1 SEHNR and CDR2 FQNEAQ (reference sequence). The CDR3 spans 17 residues. In DNA form, the CDR3 reads TGTGCCAGCAGCTTAGGGCTGGGGTCCGCAACTAATGAAAAACGGTTTTTT. Translating it yields CASSLGLGSATNEKRFF.

This clonotype was seen many times. This rearrangement joins TRBV20-1 to TRBJ2-1, with D unclear. Germline V gene lookup returns CDR1 DFQATT and CDR2 SNEGSKA (reference sequence). CDR3 length equals 14 residues. Trimming shortened V by 4 bases and J by 0 bases, and 10 bases separated the two germline ends. The DNA for the CDR3 is TGCAGTGCTACCGGGCGGACCTCCTACAATGAGCAGTTCTTC. This codes for CSATGRTSYNEQFF.

As regards this clonotype: A read error is possible here, since a much larger clone lies one base away. The rearrangement uses TRBV30 and TRBJ2-1; 8 bases match TRBD2. CDR1 and CDR2 (germline): GTSNPN, SVGIG (reference sequence). The CDR3 covers 15 residues. V shed 0 bases, J shed 13 bases, and the junction held 14 bases outside the gene matches. The CDR3 sequence is CAWSVGGGIQETQFF. DNA for the CDR3: TGTGCCTGGAGTGTAGGCGGGGGGATTCAGGAGACCCAGTTCTTC.

This clonotype was seen a few times. This could be a read error, since a much larger clone is one nucleotide away. The V and J genes are TRBV7-2 and TRBJ2-7; 9 nucleotides match TRBD1. V lost 2 bases and J lost 3; bases outside the gene matches: 5. Germline-derived CDR1 and CDR2 are SGHTA and FQGNSA. CDR3 length equals 15 residues. CDR3 in DNA: TGTGCCAGCAGCTTATCGGGACAGGGATGCTACGAGCAGTACTTC. Amino acids: CASSLSGQGCYEQYF. The variable domain in full, completed from reference TRBV7-2 and TRBJ2-7, reads GAGVSQSPSNKVTEKGKDVELRCDPISGHTALYWYRQSLGQGLEFLIYFQGNSAPDKSGLPSDRFSAERTGGSVSTLTIQRTQQEDSAVYLCASSLSGQGCYEQYFGPGTRLTVT.

This chain links TRBV4-1 with TRBJ1-2; a possible D gene is TRBD1 (6 bases). V lost 2 bases, J lost 3 bases, and 16 bases lay in between. The CDR3 extends over 16 amino acids. The germline CDR1 and CDR2 sequences are MGHRA and YSYEKL. CDR3 amino acids: CASSQIGTRGDYGYTF. The CDR3 nucleotides read TGCGCCAGCAGCCAAATCGGGACACGGGGGGACTATGGCTACACCTTC.

This clonotype turned up a few times. With a much larger clone just one base away, this may be a read error. The chain couples TRBV20-1 to TRBJ2-5; D is unclear. CDR3 size: 10 residues. Between the trimmed V and J ends, which lost 6 bases and 11 bases, there was a span of 13 bases. Germline CDR1 is DFQATT and CDR2 is SNEGSKA (reference sequence). Here the CDR3 reads CSAIWNEQYF. Written as DNA, the CDR3 is TGCAGTGCCATCTGGAATGAGCAGTACTTC.

At least ten counts were recorded for this clonotype. The genes are TRBV6-5 and TRBJ1-6; weak D call: TRBD1 (6 bases). The ends were cut back, 7 bases at V and 7 bases at J, with 11 bases in the middle. There are 13 residues in the CDR3. The germline V gene encodes CDR1 MNHEY and CDR2 SVGAGI. The CDR3 sequence is CASTRQANSPLHF. CDR3 nucleotides: TGTGCCAGCACCCGACAGGCGAATTCACCCCTCCACTTT.

The chain carries TRBV5-1 and TRBJ2-3; 10 nucleotides agree with TRBD1. The CDR3 runs 16 residues. Germline CDR1 SGHRS, CDR2 YFSETQ. V was pared by 0 bases and J by 9 bases, with 10 bases of the junction left unmatched. The CDR3 protein is CASSLEGTGAGTTQYF. CDR3 nucleotides: TGCGCCAGCAGCTTGGAAGGGACAGGGGCTGGAACAACGCAGTATTTT.

The chain employs TRBV10-3 and TRBJ1-3; possible D gene TRBD1, 6 bases. This CDR3 comprises 14 residues. The ends were cut back, 8 bases at V and 2 bases at J, with 13 bases in the middle. The germline CDR1 and CDR2 sequences are ENHRY and SYGVKD. CDR3 nucleotide sequence: TGTGCCATCCGAGGGGGAGGACCTGGAAACACCATATATTTT. This codes for CAIRGGGPGNTIYF.

There are many counts of this clonotype. CDR3 sequence (DNA): TGTGCCATCAGAGCCGGGTCCTGGGAAAAACTGTTTTTT. Residues: CAIRAGSWEKLFF. This chain connects TRBV10-3 to TRBJ1-4; D unresolved. This CDR3 has 13 residues. The V gene lost 6 bases and the J gene lost 8 bases, with 13 bases spanning the gap. Germline loops: CDR1 ENHRY, CDR2 SYGVKD.

This clonotype was picked up a small number of times. This chain connects TRBV7-2 to TRBJ1-1, with D possibly being TRBD1 (5 bases). The CDR3 is 14 residues long. The germline gives CDR1 SGHTA, CDR2 FQGNSA. V was shortened by 5 bases and J by 0 bases, with 10 bases between the two germline ends. CDR3 protein: CASSPGPLNTEAFF. The CDR3 DNA reads TGTGCCAGCAGCCCGGGACCGCTGAACACTGAAGCTTTCTTT.

Many counts were recorded for this clonotype. The CDR3 DNA sequence: TGCAGTGCCGCCCCGGGACAGGGGAGCGGCTACGAGCAGTACTTC. Its protein is CSAAPGQGSGYEQYF. This chain uses TRBV20-1 with TRBJ2-7; the match to TRBD1 covers 10 bases. The germline gives CDR1 DFQATT, CDR2 SNEGSKA (reference sequence). The CDR3 has 15 amino acids. Unmatched junction bases numbered 11, after V lost 6 bases and J lost 3 bases.

The chain uses TRBV4-1 and TRBJ1-2; the D is unclear. This CDR3 is 15 amino acids long. Germline CDR1 and CDR2: MGHRA and YSYEKL. Trimming took off 4 bases at V and 6 bases at J, with 18 bases between the two ends. The CDR3 sequence is CASSRSPTHLDGYTF. The CDR3 DNA reads as TGCGCCAGCAGCCGCAGTCCCACCCACTTGGATGGCTACACCTTC.

This clonotype was counted a few times. Possible read error: a much larger clone is one base away. V is TRBV28 and J is TRBJ1-5; D gene uncertain. Trimming pared 5 bases from V and 7 bases from J, leaving 3 bases between. Germline V gene lookup returns CDR1 MDHEN and CDR2 SYDVKM. This CDR3 contains 10 residues. The CDR3: CASSEQPQHF. CDR3 bases: TGTGCCAGCAGTGAGCAGCCCCAGCATTTT.

This clonotype was observed at least ten times. This sequence joins TRBV28 and TRBJ2-3; D unresolved. The CDR3 runs 13 residues. In germline, CDR1 is MDHEN, CDR2 SYDVKM. Trimming shortened V by 7 bases and J by 9 bases, and 17 bases separated the two germline ends. The CDR3 DNA follows: TGTGCCAGCACCGTCGTGACCCCGGGCACGCAGTATTTT. Residues: CASTVVTPGTQYF. The variable domain in full, with the rest retrieved from reference TRBV28 and TRBJ2-3, is DVKVTQSSRYLVKRTGEKVFLECVQDMDHENMFWYRQDPGLGLRLIYFSYDVKMKEKGDIPEGYSVSREKKERFSLILESASTNQTSMYLCASTVVTPGTQYFGPGTRLTVL.

The chain is built from TRBV15 and TRBJ2-2; D is perhaps TRBD2 (7 bases). The germline gives CDR1 LNHNV, CDR2 YYDKDF (reference sequence). The CDR3 spans 19 residues. V was pared by 0 bases and J by 4 bases, with 21 bases between. DNA for the CDR3: TGTGCCACCAGCAGAGATCGCGGGGCCGGGGGGCGAAGCACCGGGGAGCTGTTTTTT. Protein: CATSRDRGAGGRSTGELFF.

This clonotype was seen repeatedly, ten times or more. The J gene is TRBJ2-3, the V gene TRBV5-1; no definite D call. Germline values: CDR1 SGHRS, CDR2 YFSETQ. CDR3 length equals 16 residues. The germline V and J ends were trimmed by 0 bases and 1 base, with 12 bases remaining between them. In nucleotides, the CDR3 is TGCGCCAGCAGCTTGGAAGGCAGGCGAGGCACAGATACGCAGTATTTT. Encoded protein: CASSLEGRRGTDTQYF.

The table lists this clonotype with many counts. This chain uses TRBV12-3 or TRBV12-4 with TRBJ2-3; 10 nucleotides match TRBD2. V trimming: 5 bases; J trimming: 3 bases; junction bases outside the gene matches: 8. This CDR3 has 16 amino acids. CDR3 nucleotide sequence: TGTGCCAGCAGTCAGCCGAGCGGGGGGGCGACAGATACGCAGTATTTT. This sequence encodes CASSQPSGGATDTQYF.